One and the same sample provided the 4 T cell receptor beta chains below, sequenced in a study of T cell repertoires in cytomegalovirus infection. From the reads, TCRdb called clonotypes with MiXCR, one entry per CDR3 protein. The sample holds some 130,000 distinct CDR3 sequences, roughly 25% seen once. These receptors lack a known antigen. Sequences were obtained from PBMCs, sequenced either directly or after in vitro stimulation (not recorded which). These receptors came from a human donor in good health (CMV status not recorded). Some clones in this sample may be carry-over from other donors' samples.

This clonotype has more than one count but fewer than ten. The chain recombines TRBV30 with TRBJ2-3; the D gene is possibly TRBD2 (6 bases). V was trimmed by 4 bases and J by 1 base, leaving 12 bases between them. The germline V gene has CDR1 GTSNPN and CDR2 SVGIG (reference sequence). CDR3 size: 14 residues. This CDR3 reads CAWTQLARTDTQYF. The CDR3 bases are TGTGCCTGGACCCAGCTAGCGCGCACAGATACGCAGTATTTT.

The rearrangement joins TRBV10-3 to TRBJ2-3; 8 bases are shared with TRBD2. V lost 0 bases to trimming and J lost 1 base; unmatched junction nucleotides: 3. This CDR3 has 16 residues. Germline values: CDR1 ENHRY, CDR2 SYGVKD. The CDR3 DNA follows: TGTGCCATCAGTGAGTCTAGCGGGAAGGGCACAGATACGCAGTATTTT. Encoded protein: CAISESSGKGTDTQYF.

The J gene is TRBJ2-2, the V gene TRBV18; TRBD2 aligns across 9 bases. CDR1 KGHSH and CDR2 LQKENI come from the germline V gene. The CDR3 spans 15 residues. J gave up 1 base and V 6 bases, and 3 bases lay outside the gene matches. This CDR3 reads CASSASGKNTGELFF. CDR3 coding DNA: TGTGCCAGCTCCGCTAGCGGGAAGAACACCGGGGAGCTGTTTTTT.

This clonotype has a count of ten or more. CDR3 nucleotides: TGTGCCAGCAGCCTCGGACTCGGGGAGGGGCATGAGCAGTTCTTC. Translated: CASSLGLGEGHEQFF. The chain uses TRBV7-6 and TRBJ2-1; 7 bases align to TRBD2. The CDR3 is made up of 15 amino acids. V shed 5 bases, J shed 8 bases, and the junction held 12 bases outside the gene matches. In germline, CDR1 is SGHVS, CDR2 FNYEAQ. The whole variable domain, filled in from reference TRBV7-6 and TRBJ2-1, reads GAGVSQSPRYKVTKRGQDVALRCDPISGHVSLYWYRQALGQGPEFLTYFNYEAQQDKSGLPNDRFSAERPEGSISTLTIQRTEQRDSAMYRCASSLGLGEGHEQFFGPGTRLTVL.